The clone carrying this T cell receptor beta chain was seen more than once but under ten times. Its cognate antigen is unknown. The cohort excluded patients with autoimmune disease history or systemic immunosuppression. Clones were read by immunoSEQ multiplex PCR, and TCRdb kept only the in-frame ones, dropping some. Of tens of thousands of clones listed, around nine tenths were seen once; the top ten hold roughly 1.5%. These data originate in a study of OX40 agonist ivuxolimab in advanced cancers. In the study overall: Age averaged 60 years (range about 23 to 85), and just over 80% were male. Enrollees could have had prior anti-PD-1, anti-PD-L1 or anti-CTLA-4 therapy, which 40% to 45% had received. General study points: The study found among the lowest clonal expansion in partial responders at 0.1-3.0 mg/kg.

Germline loops: CDR1 SNHLY, CDR2 FYNNEI. The CDR3 is 13 residues long. With 7 bases clipped from V and 4 bases from J, the junction kept 5 bases outside the gene matches. The rearrangement uses TRBV2 and TRBJ2-5; the match to TRBD1 covers 8 bases. This TCR came from an adult with an advanced solid tumor such as melanoma, head and neck, liver or kidney cancer. The sample was CD4+ or CD8+ T cells sorted from blood, taken in a trial of the OX40 agonist ivuxolimab. CDR3: CASTGQGRETQYF. CDR3 coding DNA: TGTGCCAGCACCGGACAGGGAAGAGAGACCCAGTACTTC.